This T cell receptor beta chain is from a study of T cells in Graves' hyperthyroidism and ophthalmopathy. Points from the study as a whole: Model predictions of ophthalmopathy came a median approximately 6.2 months before onset. Blood also contained most expanded thyroid clonotypes above 0.001.

V gave up 2 bases and J gave up 6 bases, with 17 bases separating them. Per germline, CDR1 MDHEN and CDR2 SYDVKM. The CDR3 consists of 16 residues. From RNA transcripts, TCR beta CDR3 regions were amplified. An initial round of RT-PCR targeting the TCR CDR3 relied on the HTBI primer set. In TCRdb, the multiplex PCR reads were re-called with MiXCR into one record per CDR3 protein. The sample holds about 500,000 distinct CDR3 sequences; over 15% are singletons and the top ten take roughly 18%. Graves' hyperthyroidism was deemed stable given no ophthalmopathy progression within 18 months. This clonotype was recorded many times. The antigen is not known.

The receptor was isolated from a woman in her late teens or twenties with Graves' hyperthyroidism. Sequencing used blood. The chain employs TRBV28 and TRBJ2-4; D is perhaps TRBD1 (7 bases). This CDR3 is CASSLAGWQGVNIQYF. CDR3 nucleotide sequence: TGTGCCAGCAGTTTAGCGGGGTGGCAGGGGGTAAACATTCAGTACTTC.